The rows below give T cell receptor beta chains drawn from one sample of a study of technical replicates of blood from a few donors. Assay used: immunoSEQ multiplex PCR; TCRdb lists only in-frame clones, some missing. This table holds approximately 79,000 clones, around 97% found once. Sequenced material: T cells isolated from PBMCs. All receptors come from a human donor in good health. The CDR3 runs from the conserved cysteine through the conserved F or W. The D gene is left open where the match is weak. Part of the rows lack a size; the others show once, few, many or a class for expanded clones.

cdr3_length,j_call,d_call,clone_size,v_call,cdr3_nt,cdr3_aa
13,TRBJ2-1,TRBD2,NA,TRBV19,TGTGCCAGTAGTCTTTCCAGCGGGAGGGAGCAGTTCTTC,CASSLSSGREQFF
13,TRBJ2-7,NA,NA,TRBV19,TGTGCCAGTAGTACCGGGGGTTCCTACGAGCAGTACTTC,CASSTGGSYEQYF
13,TRBJ2-7,NA,NA,TRBV19,TGTGCCAGTAGTCAGACAGAATCCTACGAGCAGTACTTC,CASSQTESYEQYF
15,TRBJ2-4,NA,NA,TRBV6-5,TGTGCCAGCAGTTTGTGGGTCCAGGGGCAAAACATTCAGTACTTC,CASSLWVQGQNIQYF
13,TRBJ2-7,NA,NA,TRBV5-1,TGCGCCAGCAGCTATACAGGCGGATACGAGCAGTACTTC,CASSYTGGYEQYF
12,TRBJ2-7,NA,NA,TRBV5-1,TGCGCCAGCAGCTTTGCGGGCTACGAGCAGTACTTC,CASSFAGYEQYF
12,TRBJ1-2,NA,NA,TRBV9,TGTGCCAGCAGCGTAGAAGATGAGGGCTACACCTTC,CASSVEDEGYTF
15,TRBJ1-2,TRBD1,NA,TRBV28,TGTGCCAGCAGTCCCTGGGACAGGGGATTGTATGGCTACACCTTC,CASSPWDRGLYGYTF
15,TRBJ2-2,TRBD2,once,TRBV19,TGTGCCATCCGGCTGGAGCGGGGGGGCACCGGGGAGCTGTTTTTT,CAIRLERGGTGELFF
14,TRBJ2-2,TRBD1,NA,TRBV5-5,TGTGCCACCCTTATACAGGGGGGCACCGGGGAGCTGTTTTTT,CATLIQGGTGELFF
16,TRBJ2-5,NA,NA,TRBV18,TGTGCCAGCTCACCAGGCATCACAGTACTCCAAGAGACCCAGTACTTC,CASSPGITVLQETQYF
14,TRBJ2-3,NA,NA,TRBV7-2,TGTGCCAGCAGCCTACACCGACTTGCAGATACGCAGTATTTT,CASSLHRLADTQYF
13,TRBJ2-3,NA,once,TRBV2,TGTGCCAGCAGTGGCCAGTTTACAGATACGCAGTATTTT,CASSGQFTDTQYF
16,TRBJ1-5,TRBD1,NA,TRBV6-5,TGTGCCAGCAGTTCCCGGGCAGGGGGGTACAATCAGCCCCAGCATTTT,CASSSRAGGYNQPQHF
14,TRBJ2-3,TRBD1,NA,TRBV4-1,TGCGCCAGCAGCCGGACAGGAACAACAGATACGCAGTATTTT,CASSRTGTTDTQYF
12,TRBJ2-3,NA,NA,TRBV30,TGTGCCTGGAGTGTAGTAGAAGATACGCAGTATTTT,CAWSVVEDTQYF
13,TRBJ2-7,NA,NA,TRBV7-3,TGTGCCAGCAGCCTCTATAACAGTCTCGAGCAGTACTTC,CASSLYNSLEQYF
13,TRBJ1-1,NA,NA,TRBV5-6,TGTGCCAGCAGCTTGGACAGGGCGACTGAAGCTTTCTTT,CASSLDRATEAFF
16,TRBJ2-5,TRBD2,NA,TRBV4-2,TGTGCCAGCAGCCAAGCGAAGACTAGCGGGAGGGAGACCCAGTACTTC,CASSQAKTSGRETQYF
15,TRBJ2-1,NA,NA,TRBV11-2,TGTGCCAGCAGCTTGGTAACGGGCTCCTACAATGAGCAGTTCTTC,CASSLVTGSYNEQFF
12,TRBJ2-5,NA,NA,TRBV5-4,TGTGCCAGCAGCCAGAACCAAGAGACCCAGTACTTC,CASSQNQETQYF
12,TRBJ1-2,NA,NA,TRBV6-5,TGTGCCAGCAGGCAGGATGACTATGGCTACACCTTC,CASRQDDYGYTF
13,TRBJ2-7,TRBD1,NA,TRBV6-5,TGTGCCAGCAGATCCGGGACAGGGGGCGAGCAGTACTTC,CASRSGTGGEQYF
16,TRBJ2-3,NA,NA,TRBV11-2,TGTGCCAGCAGCACCCCGTGGGCCGCCTCTTTAGATACGCAGTATTTT,CASSTPWAASLDTQYF
13,TRBJ2-5,NA,NA,TRBV19,TGTGCCAGTAGTATGAGGTCTCTCGAGACCCAGTACTTC,CASSMRSLETQYF
14,TRBJ2-7,NA,once,TRBV2,TGTGCCAGCAGTGTACTACAGGGTCCCTACGAGCAGTACTTC,CASSVLQGPYEQYF
13,TRBJ2-1,NA,NA,TRBV7-3,TGTGCCAGCAGCTTTACCAGAAACAATGAGCAGTTCTTC,CASSFTRNNEQFF
14,TRBJ2-7,TRBD2,NA,TRBV28,TGTGCCAGCAGTTTATCGGGACTAGCCTACGAGCAGTACTTC,CASSLSGLAYEQYF